A single sample is the source of the 30 T cell receptor beta chains below, sequenced in a study of blood T cell repertoires in COVID-19. The assay was immunoSEQ multiplex PCR, and TCRdb's table has in-frame clones only and misses some. The sample holds more than 100,000 clones, around 90% seen once. Source material: peripheral blood. The receptors originated from a woman between 55 and 75 years old with COVID-19, enrolled during active disease.

The chain is built from TRBV5-4 and TRBJ1-1, with D perhaps matching TRBD1 (6 bases). The germline CDR1 and CDR2 sequences are SGHNT and YYREEE (reference sequence). Trimming left V 4 bases short and J 3 bases short, with 16 bases between. The CDR3 has 15 residues. This CDR3 is CASSHTGKRDTEAFF. CDR3 bases: TGTGCCAGCAGCCACACAGGGAAGAGGGACACTGAAGCTTTCTTT.

The chain has TRBV19 and TRBJ1-3, with 7 positions matching TRBD1. Germline V gene sequence: CDR1 LNHDA, CDR2 SQIVND (reference sequence). The CDR3 sequence is 16 residues long. Trimming removed 1 base from V and 0 bases from J; junction bases left unmatched: 3. The CDR3 is CASSIAGTVSGNTIYF. CDR3 bases: TGTGCCAGTAGTATAGCAGGGACAGTCTCTGGAAACACCATATATTTT.

J is TRBJ2-2 and V is TRBV6-4; D unresolved. Germline assignment: CDR1 MRHNA and CDR2 SNTAGT. There are 13 residues in the CDR3. V was pared by 2 bases and J by 4 bases, with 5 bases between. The CDR3 spells CASSDSSTGELFF. The CDR3 bases are TGTGCCAGCAGTGACAGTAGCACCGGGGAGCTGTTTTTT.

This clone turned up a few times. The chain employs TRBV6-5 and TRBJ1-5, with TRBD1 identical over 7 bases. J was trimmed by 4 bases and V by 8 bases; bases with no gene match: 11. Germline V gives CDR1 MNHEY, CDR2 SVGAGI. The CDR3 is 15 amino acids. The CDR3 sequence is CASRLRDSPNQPQHF. DNA for the CDR3: TGTGCCAGCCGTCTACGGGACAGTCCGAATCAGCCCCAGCATTTT.

This clone was counted only a few times. The chain couples TRBV7-2 to TRBJ2-5; D may be TRBD2 (5 bases). CDR1 is SGHTA and CDR2 is FQGNSA in the germline V gene. The CDR3 length is 16 residues. The ends were cut back, 3 bases at V and 2 bases at J, with 16 bases in the middle. The CDR3 region has the DNA TGTGCCAGCAGCTTCGGAGGCCGAAACTTACAAGAGACCCAGTACTTC. It translates to CASSFGGRNLQETQYF.

The chain employs TRBV7-9 and TRBJ1-4; D is undetermined. The CDR3 spans 15 residues. Germline loops: CDR1 SEHNR, CDR2 FQNEAQ (reference sequence). V dropped 4 bases and J dropped 0 bases, with 9 bases sitting between them. In DNA, the CDR3 is TGTGCCAGCAGCTCCCGGGTTGCAACTAATGAAAAACTGTTTTTT. It specifies CASSSRVATNEKLFF. The full variable domain, with the rest looked up from reference TRBV7-9 and TRBJ1-4, is DTGVSQNPRHKITKRGQNVTFRCDPISEHNRLYWYRQTLGQGPEFLTYFQNEAQLEKSRLLSDRFSAERPKGSFSTLEIQRTEQGDSAMYLCASSSRVATNEKLFFGSGTQLSVL.

The CDR3 sequence is CASSPVQGANEQYF. CDR3 sequence (DNA): TGTGCCAGCAGCCCAGTACAGGGGGCCAACGAGCAGTACTTC. The chain carries TRBV11-3 and TRBJ2-7; TRBD1 agrees at 9 bases. This CDR3 region has 14 residues. The V segment lost 5 bases and the J segment 5 bases; nucleotides outside the gene matches: 7. Germline V gene lookup returns CDR1 SGHNT and CDR2 YENEEA.

V and J are TRBV19 and TRBJ2-7; TRBD2 matches at 13 bases. The trim removed 6 bases at V and 5 bases at J, leaving 10 bases unmatched. The CDR3 sequence is 16 residues long. The germline gives CDR1 LNHDA, CDR2 SQIVND (reference sequence). In DNA form, the CDR3 reads TGTGCCAGTAGACCCGGGACTAGCGGGGTTGGGGACGAGCAGTACTTC. As protein: CASRPGTSGVGDEQYF.

CDR3 in DNA: TGTGCCAGCAGCCAAGATGATGGAGAAACCTACGAGCAGTACTTC. It specifies CASSQDDGETYEQYF. The V gene is TRBV4-2, the J gene TRBJ2-7; no clear D gene. Trimming stripped 0 bases from V and 2 bases from J, with 11 bases between. This CDR3 has 15 residues. From germline, CDR1 is LGHNA and CDR2 YNFKEQ.

This chain uses TRBV2 with TRBJ2-7; tentative D call: TRBD1 (5 bases). The CDR3 runs 12 residues. Per germline, CDR1 SNHLY and CDR2 FYNNEI. The DNA for the CDR3 is TGTGCAGCAGGGTCCACCCGTCACGAGCAGTACTTC. The encoded protein is CAAGSTRHEQYF.

The chain employs TRBV7-2 and TRBJ1-1, with a possible D match to TRBD1 (5 bases). Trimming took off 1 base at V and 4 bases at J, with 10 bases between the two ends. The CDR3 loop spans 14 amino acids. Germline loops: CDR1 SGHTA, CDR2 FQGNSA. For the CDR3, the DNA is TGTGCCAGCAGCTTAGGGGGGGGTAGCACTGAAGCTTTCTTT. This codes for CASSLGGGSTEAFF.

V is TRBV7-2 and J is TRBJ1-2; 7 bases agree with TRBD1. The CDR3 runs to 14 residues. The germline CDR1 and CDR2 sequences are SGHTA and FQGNSA. Germline trimming cut 5 bases from V and 4 bases from J; bases unmatched to any gene: 7. The CDR3: CASSRDSPFYGYTF. In DNA, the CDR3 is TGTGCCAGCAGCCGGGACAGCCCATTCTATGGCTACACCTTC.

The chain has TRBV6-4 and TRBJ1-6; the D is unclear. This CDR3 comprises 13 residues. Deletions cut 2 bases from V and 7 bases from J, with 6 bases between. The germline V gene has CDR1 MRHNA and CDR2 SNTAGT. This CDR3 is CASSDSRNSPLHF. The CDR3 coding sequence is TGTGCCAGCAGTGACAGTAGAAATTCACCCCTCCACTTT.

The chain employs TRBV6-1 and TRBJ1-3; D possibly corresponds to TRBD1 (5 bases). The germline CDR1 and CDR2 sequences are MNHNS and SASEGT. This CDR3 has 14 residues. Between the trimmed V and J ends, which lost 0 bases and 8 bases, there was a span of 11 bases. CDR3 DNA: TGTGCCAGCAGTGAAGCGGACCCGGGGGACACCATATATTTT. It encodes CASSEADPGDTIYF.

The V and J genes are TRBV7-9 and TRBJ1-1; D remains ambiguous. Germline V lookup: CDR1 SEHNR, CDR2 FQNEAQ (reference sequence). The CDR3 contains 14 residues. V was clipped by 8 bases and J by 6 bases, with 19 bases between them. The CDR3 is CASSGVSGSSEAFF. The DNA for the CDR3 is TGTGCCAGCTCCGGGGTTTCGGGGTCATCTGAAGCTTTCTTT.

The chain recombines TRBV19 with TRBJ2-1, with 8 bases identical to TRBD1. The V gene end was trimmed by 3 bases and the J gene end by 9 bases; junction bases not matched to a gene: 10. This CDR3 comprises 15 residues. The germline V gene encodes CDR1 LNHDA and CDR2 SQIVND (reference sequence). Written as DNA, the CDR3 is TGTGCCAGTAGTATGACAGGGGTCGAGATCGGTGAGCAGTTCTTC. Protein: CASSMTGVEIGEQFF.

The chain carries TRBV7-2 and TRBJ1-2; 10 positions match TRBD1. Germline V lookup: CDR1 SGHTA, CDR2 FQGNSA. The CDR3 is 15 amino acids. Trimming took 1 base from V and 5 from J; bases not matched to a gene: 4. The CDR3 bases are TGTGCCAGCAGCTTAGGAGGACAGGGGGTATATGGCTACACCTTC. Translation gives CASSLGGQGVYGYTF.

This clone was picked up a small number of times. The rearrangement joins TRBV10-3 to TRBJ1-5; 8 bases are shared with TRBD1. The CDR3 runs to 14 residues. Germline V CDR1 and CDR2: ENHRY, SYGVKD. V was clipped by 4 bases and J by 5 bases; unmatched bases: 4. The chain's CDR3 is CAISGGQADQPQHF. CDR3 in DNA: TGTGCCATCAGTGGGGGACAGGCCGATCAGCCCCAGCATTTT.

The chain links TRBV9 to TRBJ1-2; maybe TRBD1 (6 bases). Trimming removed 2 bases at V and 4 bases at J, with 12 bases between. Germline CDR1 is SGDLS and CDR2 is YYNGEE. The CDR3 covers 14 residues. The chain's CDR3 is CASSVDSLGYGYTF. As DNA, the CDR3 is TGTGCCAGCAGCGTGGACAGTCTGGGCTATGGCTACACCTTC. Looking up the rest from reference TRBV9 and TRBJ1-2 gives the full variable domain: DSGVTQTPKHLITATGQRVTLRCSPRSGDLSVYWYQQSLDQGLQFLIQYYNGEERAKGNILERFSAQQFPDLHSELNLSSLELGDSALYFCASSVDSLGYGYTFGSGTRLTVV.

This chain connects TRBV12-3 or TRBV12-4 to TRBJ2-7, with a weak D call TRBD1 (5 bases). The germline V and J ends were trimmed by 7 bases and 4 bases, with 14 bases remaining between them. CDR3 length equals 13 residues. The CDR3 nucleotides read TGTGCCAGCACCCCAGGGCAGCCTTACGAGCAGTACTTC. This encodes CASTPGQPYEQYF.

The chain links TRBV20-1 to TRBJ2-2; D call uncertain. Germline loops: CDR1 DFQATT, CDR2 SNEGSKA (reference sequence). The CDR3 loop spans 11 amino acids. Trimming shortened V by 4 bases and J by 6 bases, and 6 bases separated the two germline ends. The CDR3 loop reads CSATGAGELFF. DNA for the CDR3: TGCAGTGCTACGGGTGCCGGGGAGCTGTTTTTT.

The J gene is TRBJ1-2, the V gene TRBV19; unclear D gene. Germline V gives CDR1 LNHDA, CDR2 SQIVND (reference sequence). Trimming shortened V by 3 bases and J by 8 bases, and 13 bases separated the two germline ends. The CDR3 runs 13 residues. CDR3 region: CASSIGGINGYTF. CDR3 DNA: TGTGCCAGTAGTATCGGAGGGATCAACGGCTACACCTTC.

The chain couples TRBV7-2 to TRBJ1-2; TRBD1 aligns across 7 bases. The CDR3 has 13 residues. V gave up 4 bases and J gave up 7 bases; unmatched junction bases: 6. The germline V gene has CDR1 SGHTA and CDR2 FQGNSA. The CDR3 DNA sequence: TGTGCCAGCAGCTCCGACGGGACAGTTGGCTACACCTTC. Translation gives CASSSDGTVGYTF. Full variable domain (missing parts from reference TRBV7-2 and TRBJ1-2): GAGVSQSPSNKVTEKGKDVELRCDPISGHTALYWYRQSLGQGLEFLIYFQGNSAPDKSGLPSDRFSAERTGGSVSTLTIQRTQQEDSAVYLCASSSDGTVGYTFGSGTRLTVV.

V gene TRBV2 combines with J gene TRBJ1-3, with TRBD1 identical over 9 bases. The V gene end was trimmed by 8 bases and the J gene end by 0 bases; junction bases not matched to a gene: 5. CDR1 SNHLY and CDR2 FYNNEI come from the germline V gene. The CDR3 spans 15 residues. CDR3 in amino acids: CASRDRESSGNTIYF. The CDR3 region has the DNA TGTGCCAGCCGGGACAGGGAGAGCTCTGGAAACACCATATATTTT.

The genes are TRBV6-2 or TRBV6-3 and TRBJ2-5; D might be TRBD2 (6 bases). V lost 5 bases and J 1 base, leaving 14 bases between the germline ends. Germline CDR1 is MNHEY and CDR2 is SVGEGT. This CDR3 has 15 residues. CDR3 protein: CASSRRTMSQETQYF. Here the CDR3 DNA reads TGTGCCAGCAGTCGCAGGACTATGTCCCAAGAGACCCAGTACTTC.

The genes are TRBV18 and TRBJ2-7, with D uncertain. V was trimmed by 5 bases and J by 5 bases, leaving 19 bases between them. This CDR3 region has 15 residues. Germline assignment: CDR1 KGHSH and CDR2 LQKENI. CDR3 nucleotides: TGTGCCAGCTCAACTCTGACAATCTCTTCCAACGAGCAGTACTTC. Translating gives CASSTLTISSNEQYF. Looking up the rest from reference TRBV18 and TRBJ2-7 gives the full variable domain: NAGVMQNPRHLVRRRGQEARLRCSPMKGHSHVYWYRQLPEEGLKFMVYLQKENIIDESGMPKERFSAEFPKEGPSILRIQQVVRGDSAAYFCASSTLTISSNEQYFGPGTRLTVT.

The genes are TRBV6-5 and TRBJ2-1, with a weak D call TRBD1 (6 bases). Germline V lookup: CDR1 MNHEY, CDR2 SVGAGI. CDR3 length: 14 amino acids. Trimming took off 4 bases at V and 9 bases at J, with 16 bases between the two ends. The CDR3 sequence is CASSSVLGGPEQFF. In DNA form, the CDR3 reads TGTGCCAGCAGTTCGGTCCTTGGGGGCCCTGAGCAGTTCTTC.

The J gene is TRBJ2-7, the V gene TRBV27, with 7 positions matching TRBD2. V shed 3 bases, J shed 0 bases, and the junction held 8 bases outside the gene matches. Germline V gene data show CDR1 as MNHEY and CDR2 as SMNVEV (reference sequence). This CDR3 spans 16 amino acids. The CDR3 bases are TGTGCCAGCAGTTTCGGGTTCGGGAGGAGCTCCTACGAGCAGTACTTC. Amino acids: CASSFGFGRSSYEQYF.

Only a few counts were recorded for this clone. V usage is TRBV3-1 (or the pseudogene TRBV3-2) and J usage is TRBJ1-2; D perhaps matches TRBD1 (5 bases). CDR1 and CDR2 from the germline V gene are LGHDT and YNNKEL (reference sequence). V gave up 1 base and J gave up 1 base, with 10 bases separating them. CDR3 length equals 15 residues. CDR3 sequence: CASSQGLTDNYGYTF. CDR3 in DNA: TGTGCCAGCAGCCAAGGCCTGACAGATAACTATGGCTACACCTTC.

The chain links TRBV18 to TRBJ2-2; no clear D gene. Looked up from germline, CDR1 is KGHSH and CDR2 is LQKENI. V was shortened by 4 bases and J by 4 bases, with 7 bases between the two germline ends. The CDR3 covers 13 residues. The CDR3 DNA sequence: TGTGCCAGCTCACGTGAGCGCACCGGGGAGCTGTTTTTT. Its translation: CASSRERTGELFF.